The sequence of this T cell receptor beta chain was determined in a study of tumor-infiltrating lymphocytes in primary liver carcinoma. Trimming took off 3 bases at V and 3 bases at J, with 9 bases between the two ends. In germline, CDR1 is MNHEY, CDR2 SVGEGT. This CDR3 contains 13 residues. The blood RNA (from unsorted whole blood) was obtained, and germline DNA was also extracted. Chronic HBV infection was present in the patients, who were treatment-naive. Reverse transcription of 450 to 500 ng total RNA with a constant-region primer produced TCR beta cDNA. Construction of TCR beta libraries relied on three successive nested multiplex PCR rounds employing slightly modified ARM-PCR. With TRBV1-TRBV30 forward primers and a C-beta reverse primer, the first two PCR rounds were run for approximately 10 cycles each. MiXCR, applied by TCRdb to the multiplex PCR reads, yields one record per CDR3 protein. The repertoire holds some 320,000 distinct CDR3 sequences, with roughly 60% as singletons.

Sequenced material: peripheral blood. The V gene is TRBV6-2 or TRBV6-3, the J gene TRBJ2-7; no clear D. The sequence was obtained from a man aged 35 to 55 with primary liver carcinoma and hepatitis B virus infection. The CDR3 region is CASSYSVSYEQYF. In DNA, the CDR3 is TGTGCCAGCAGTTATAGTGTGAGCTACGAGCAGTACTTC.